This TCR beta chain originates from a study of brain T cells in children with intractable seizures. Study results and limitations: Viral specificity was inferred only from CDR3 similarity; HCMV serostatus was unknown.

As to this clone: Its antigen is still unknown.

Sequencing was limited to surgery cases with top T cell transcript signatures in brain tissue. Data came from immunoSEQ multiplex PCR; TCRdb stores just in-frame clones and leaves some out. The data hold over 95,000 clones, with 90% to 95% observed a single time. Trimming took off 7 bases at V and 0 bases at J, with 19 bases between the two ends. Germline assignment: CDR1 SNHLY and CDR2 FYNNEI. The length of the CDR3 is 17 residues. The chain recombines TRBV2 with TRBJ2-1; tentatively, D is TRBD1 (5 bases). This clonotype was sampled from a boy under three years old with hemimegalencephaly and intractable seizures. The sample was peripheral blood, taken at surgery. The CDR3 coding sequence is TGTGCCAGCAACTTACGCAGGGTTGTGGCCTCCTACAATGAGCAGTTCTTC. Translation: CASNLRRVVASYNEQFF.